Reported below is one TCR beta chain. Its antigen is unknown. The sample comes from a study of cytomegalovirus exposure and HLA in healthy donors. Regarding the study as a whole: Researchers counted approximately 160 TCR beta chains as cytomegalovirus-associated. Follow-up analysis found HLA locus-dependent TCR association rates, highest for DRB1 and lowest for HLA-C.

PCR amplification relied on 60 Vbeta primers (plus 13 Jbeta primers). Profiled with immunoSEQ multiplex PCR; TCRdb holds only in-frame clones, not every one. In the table there are under 150,000 clones, 70% to 80% of which are singletons. Germline values: CDR1 SGHTA, CDR2 FQGTGA. This CDR3 is 14 amino acids long. Trimming took 3 bases from V and 4 from J; bases not matched to a gene: 3. The sequenced sample was PBMCs. This receptor was identified in a middle-aged woman in good health and CMV-seropositive. The rearrangement joins TRBV7-3 to TRBJ2-7; TRBD1 matches at 10 bases. The CDR3, as DNA: TGTGCCAGCAGCTTGACAGGGGGCGGTTACGAGCAGTACTTC. As protein: CASSLTGGGYEQYF.